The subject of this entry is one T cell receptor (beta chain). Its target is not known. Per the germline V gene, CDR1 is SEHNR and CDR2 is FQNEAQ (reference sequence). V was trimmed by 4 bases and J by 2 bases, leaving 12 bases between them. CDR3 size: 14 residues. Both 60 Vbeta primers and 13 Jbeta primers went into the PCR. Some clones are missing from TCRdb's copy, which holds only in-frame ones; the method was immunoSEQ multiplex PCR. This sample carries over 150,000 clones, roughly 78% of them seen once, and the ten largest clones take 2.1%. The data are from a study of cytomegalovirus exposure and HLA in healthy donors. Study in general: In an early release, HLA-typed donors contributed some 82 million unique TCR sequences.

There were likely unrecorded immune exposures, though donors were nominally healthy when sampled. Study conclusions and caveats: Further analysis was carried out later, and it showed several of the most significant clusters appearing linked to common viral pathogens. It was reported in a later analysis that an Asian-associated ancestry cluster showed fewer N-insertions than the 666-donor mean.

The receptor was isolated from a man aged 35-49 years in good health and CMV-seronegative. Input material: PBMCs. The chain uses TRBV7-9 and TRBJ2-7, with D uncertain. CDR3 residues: CASSSATQAYEQYF. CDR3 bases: TGTGCCAGCAGCTCCGCCACCCAGGCCTACGAGCAGTACTTC.